This T cell receptor (beta chain) was captured in a study of shared clonotypes between healthy human individuals. Findings of the study overall: Memory subsets generally showed smaller estimated richness than naive subsets did. Against clonotypes common to all four donors, non-shared ones had lower generation probabilities.

This CDR3 is 16 amino acids long. V was shortened by 3 bases and J by 0 bases, with 12 bases between the two germline ends. CDR1 and CDR2 from the germline V gene are LNHDA and SQIVND (reference sequence). Sequencing used immunoSEQ multiplex PCR; TCRdb keeps in-frame clones, though not all of them. Of 2.5 million or so clones in the sample, more than 90% were seen once. Turning to this clone: Its antigen is currently unknown.

The source is a man between 18 and 29 years old in good health. Sequenced input: naive CD4+ T cells sorted from blood. The subset denotes: CD45RA+ positively selected. This chain links TRBV19 with TRBJ1-5; D ambiguous. The CDR3 here is CASSIRQENSNQPQHF. The CDR3 region has the DNA TGTGCCAGTAGTATCCGCCAGGAGAATAGCAATCAGCCCCAGCATTTT.